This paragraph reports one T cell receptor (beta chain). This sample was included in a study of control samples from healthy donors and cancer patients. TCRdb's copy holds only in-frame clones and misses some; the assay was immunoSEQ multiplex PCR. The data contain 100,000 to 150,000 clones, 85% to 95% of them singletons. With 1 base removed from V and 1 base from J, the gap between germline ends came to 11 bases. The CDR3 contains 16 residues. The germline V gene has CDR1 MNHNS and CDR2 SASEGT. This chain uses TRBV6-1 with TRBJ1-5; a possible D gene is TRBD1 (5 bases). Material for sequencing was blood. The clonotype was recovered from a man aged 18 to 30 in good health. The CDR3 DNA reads TGTGCCAGCAGTGAAGTGTGGCGGGGGAGCAATCAGCCCCAGCATTTT. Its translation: CASSEVWRGSNQPQHF.